Listed below are T cell receptor beta chains from one sample, sequenced in a study of blood T cell repertoires in COVID-19. Using immunoSEQ multiplex PCR, the repertoire was profiled, and TCRdb retains in-frame clones only, with some absent. The sample holds about 180,000 clones, more than 75% seen once. The sequencing sample was made of peripheral blood. All receptors come from a woman in her seventies with COVID-19, enrolled during active disease. CDR3s include the opening cysteine and the closing phenylalanine or tryptophan. D genes are given only for firm matches. Size is stated for part of the rows, as once, few or many counts, or as a class when the clone is expanded.

d_gene	abundance	len	v_gene	j_gene	CDR3nt	CDR3aa
-	-	15	TRBV21-1	TRBJ2-7	TGTGCCAGCAGCTTAAACAGGGGGCGTGATTACGAGCAGTACTTC	CASSLNRGRDYEQYF
TRBD1	-	14	TRBV28	TRBJ2-5	TGTGCCAGCAGTTTACCAGGGGGCCAAGAGACCCAGTACTTC	CASSLPGGQETQYF
-	-	12	TRBV28	TRBJ1-1	TGTGCCAGCACGGCGCCTCTGGGGCGGGCTTTCTTT	CASTAPLGRAFF
TRBD1	-	12	TRBV6-5	TRBJ1-6	TGTGCCAGCAGACAGGGGTGGTCACCCCTCCACTTT	CASRQGWSPLHF
-	-	16	TRBV28	TRBJ1-2	TGTGCCAGCAGTTTCCCCGTTCTGTCTCCTTTGTTTGGCTACACCTTC	CASSFPVLSPLFGYTF
-	-	15	TRBV7-2	TRBJ2-2	TGTGCCAGCAGTTCGGTGGGCGGGGTCCCCGGGGAGCTGTTTTTT	CASSSVGGVPGELFF
-	-	14	TRBV3-1/TRBV3-2	TRBJ2-5	TGTGCCAGCAGCCAAGAAAAACTCAAAGAGACCCAGTACTTC	CASSQEKLKETQYF
-	-	16	TRBV28	TRBJ2-5	TGTGCCAGCAGTTCAAAACCCGGGTCCTTTCAAGAGACCCAGTACTTC	CASSSKPGSFQETQYF
-	-	17	TRBV4-3	TRBJ1-6	TGCGCCAGCAGCCAAGCGACAGGACTTGGGGCAAATTCACCCCTCCACTTT	CASSQATGLGANSPLHF
-	-	13	TRBV6-5	TRBJ1-2	TGTGCCAGCCATAACGGATTCAGGGTCCGCTACACCTTC	CASHNGFRVRYTF
TRBD1	-	13	TRBV25-1	TRBJ1-6	TGTGCCAGCGGGACAGGGGTCAACTCACCCCTCCACTTT	CASGTGVNSPLHF
TRBD1	-	15	TRBV5-5	TRBJ2-2	TGTGCCAGCAGCTCAAAGACAGGGGGCCACGGGGAGCTGTTTTTT	CASSSKTGGHGELFF
-	-	15	TRBV7-6	TRBJ2-1	TGTGCCAGCAGCCCAACTAAGGGAGTTAACAATGAGCAGTTCTTC	CASSPTKGVNNEQFF
TRBD2	-	18	TRBV4-1	TRBJ2-2	TGCGCCAGCAGCCAGATGATAGCGGGAGGGCCCGGCACCGGGGAGCTGTTTTTT	CASSQMIAGGPGTGELFF
-	-	12	TRBV5-1	TRBJ1-1	TGCGCCAGCAGGAGGGTGGACACTGAAGCTTTCTTT	CASRRVDTEAFF
-	-	13	TRBV5-1	TRBJ2-7	TGCGCCAGCAGCTTGGGGGCCGGTGTCGAGCAGTACTTC	CASSLGAGVEQYF
-	-	17	TRBV3-1/TRBV3-2	TRBJ2-4	TGTGCCAGCAGCACCTCCCCAGGGGCCGTGGCCAAAAACATTCAGTACTTC	CASSTSPGAVAKNIQYF
TRBD2	-	14	TRBV29-1	TRBJ2-7	TGCAGCGCCCGGGGTAGCGGGAGAGCTTACGAGCAGTACTTC	CSARGSGRAYEQYF
TRBD1	-	13	TRBV10-3	TRBJ2-7	TGTGCCATCAGTGAAGGGACAGAATACGAGCAGTACTTC	CAISEGTEYEQYF
TRBD2	once	13	TRBV29-1	TRBJ2-1	TGCAGCGTTTTAGCGGGGGACCACTATGAGCAGTTCTTC	CSVLAGDHYEQFF
TRBD1	-	16	TRBV19	TRBJ1-2	TGTGCCAGTAGTCGGCTTAGCCGGACAGGGTTCTATGGCTACACCTTC	CASSRLSRTGFYGYTF
-	-	14	TRBV18	TRBJ1-4	TGTGCCAGCTCACTCCCAGGGTCTAATGAAAAACTGTTTTTT	CASSLPGSNEKLFF
-	-	15	TRBV30	TRBJ2-5	TGTGCCTGGAGTGTATCTTTCGGTTTAGAAGAGACCCAGTACTTC	CAWSVSFGLEETQYF
-	few	14	TRBV4-2	TRBJ2-1	TGTGCCAGCAGCCAAGGGGGCAGTATCCATGAGCAGTTCTTC	CASSQGGSIHEQFF
-	once	15	TRBV28	TRBJ2-1	TGTGCCAGCAGTTTACTAGCTCGGTCCTACAATGAGCAGTTCTTC	CASSLLARSYNEQFF
TRBD2	-	16	TRBV11-1	TRBJ2-5	TGTGCCAGCAGCCCCAGGTCAGCGGGAGGGGGAGAGACCCAGTACTTC	CASSPRSAGGGETQYF
-	-	13	TRBV4-3	TRBJ1-5	TGCGCCAGCAGCCAAGATCTCAGGCAGCCCCAGCATTTT	CASSQDLRQPQHF
TRBD1	few	15	TRBV5-1	TRBJ1-1	TGCGCCAGCAGCCTCTGGACAGGGGGAAGCACTGAAGCTTTCTTT	CASSLWTGGSTEAFF
-	few	14	TRBV14	TRBJ1-2	TGTGCCAGCAGCCAACTCGCAGGCGCGTATGGCTACACCTTC	CASSQLAGAYGYTF